The present TCR beta chain was sequenced within a study of shared clonotypes between healthy human individuals. A single count supports this clone. Every one of the donors was a Caucasian adult that lived in Nashville, Tennessee. The authors divided CD4+ cells into CD45RA+ naive and CD45RA-negative memory subsets. This CDR3 is built from 14 residues. In germline, CDR1 is KGHSH, CDR2 LQKENI. V shed 4 bases, J shed 2 bases, and the junction held 5 bases outside the gene matches. Libraries were prepared by immunoSEQ multiplex PCR; TCRdb keeps only in-frame clonotypes and omits some of them. The sample has about 1 million clones, about 77% seen once.

Sequencing used memory CD4+ T cells sorted from blood. This sample's subset: CD45RA-negative fraction. The V and J genes are TRBV18 and TRBJ2-7, with TRBD1 matching 7 bases. The clonotype originates from a man between 18 and 35 years old in good health. As DNA, the CDR3 is TGTGCCAGCTCACTGACGACAGGGCCCTACGAGCAGTACTTC. Its translation is CASSLTTGPYEQYF.